The clone carrying this T cell receptor beta chain was observed a handful of times. CDR1 and CDR2 from the germline V gene are LGHNA and YNFKEQ. CDR3 length: 14 residues. The ends were cut back, 5 bases at V and 0 bases at J, with 10 bases in the middle. The sample originates from a study of OX40 agonist ivuxolimab in advanced cancers. Study context: Three individuals attained partial responses, comprising one hepatocellular carcinoma case and two cutaneous melanoma cases.

Data came from immunoSEQ multiplex PCR; TCRdb stores just in-frame clones and leaves some out. The sample lists around 80,000 clones, roughly 86% seen once, with about 2.6% in the top ten. The chain recombines TRBV4-2 with TRBJ1-1; D not certain. The input for sequencing was CD4+ or CD8+ T cells sorted from blood, taken in a trial of the OX40 agonist ivuxolimab. This clonotype originated in an adult with an advanced solid tumor such as melanoma, head and neck, liver or kidney cancer. CDR3 DNA sequence: TGTGCCAGCAGCGAGTCCGGGCTGAACACTGAAGCTTTCTTT. Translating it yields CASSESGLNTEAFF.